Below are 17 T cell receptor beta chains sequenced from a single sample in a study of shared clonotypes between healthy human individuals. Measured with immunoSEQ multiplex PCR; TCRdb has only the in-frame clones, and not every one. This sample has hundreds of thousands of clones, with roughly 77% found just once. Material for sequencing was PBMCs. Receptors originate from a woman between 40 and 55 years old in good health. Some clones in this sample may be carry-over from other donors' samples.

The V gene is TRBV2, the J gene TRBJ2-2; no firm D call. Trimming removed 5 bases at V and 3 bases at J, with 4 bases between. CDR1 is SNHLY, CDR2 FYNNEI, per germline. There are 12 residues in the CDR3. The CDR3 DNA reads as TGTGCCAGCAGTTATCACACCGGGGAGCTGTTTTTT. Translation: CASSYHTGELFF. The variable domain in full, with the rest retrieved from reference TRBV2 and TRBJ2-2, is EPEVTQTPSHQVTQMGQEVILRCVPISNHLYFYWYRQILGQKVEFLVSFYNNEISEKSEIFDDQFSVERPDGSNFTLKIRSTKLEDSAMYFCASSYHTGELFFGEGSRLTVL.

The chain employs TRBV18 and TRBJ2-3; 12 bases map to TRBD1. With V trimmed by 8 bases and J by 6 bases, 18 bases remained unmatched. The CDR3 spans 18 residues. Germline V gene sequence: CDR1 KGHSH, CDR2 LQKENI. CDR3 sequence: CASTVSRPGTGGSDTQYF. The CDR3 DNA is TGTGCCAGCACAGTCTCACGCCCTGGGACAGGGGGCTCGGATACGCAGTATTTT.

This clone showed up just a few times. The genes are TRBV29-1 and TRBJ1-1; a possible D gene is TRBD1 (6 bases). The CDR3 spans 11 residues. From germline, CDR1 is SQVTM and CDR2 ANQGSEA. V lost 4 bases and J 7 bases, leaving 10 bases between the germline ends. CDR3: CSVAGANEAFF. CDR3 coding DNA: TGCAGCGTTGCAGGGGCGAATGAAGCTTTCTTT.

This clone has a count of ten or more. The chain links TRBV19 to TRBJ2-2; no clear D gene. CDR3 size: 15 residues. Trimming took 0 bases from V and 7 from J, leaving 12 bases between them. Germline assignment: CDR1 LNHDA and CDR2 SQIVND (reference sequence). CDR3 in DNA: TGTGCCAGTAGTATAGATCGTGGGGATATCGGGGAGCTGTTTTTT. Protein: CASSIDRGDIGELFF.

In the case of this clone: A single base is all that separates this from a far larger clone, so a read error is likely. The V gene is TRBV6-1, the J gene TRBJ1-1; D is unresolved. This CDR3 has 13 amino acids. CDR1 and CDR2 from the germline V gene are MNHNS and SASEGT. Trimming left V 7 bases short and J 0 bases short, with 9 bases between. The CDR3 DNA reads TGTGCCAGCAACCAAGAGGTGAACACTGAAGCTTTCTTT. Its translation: CASNQEVNTEAFF.

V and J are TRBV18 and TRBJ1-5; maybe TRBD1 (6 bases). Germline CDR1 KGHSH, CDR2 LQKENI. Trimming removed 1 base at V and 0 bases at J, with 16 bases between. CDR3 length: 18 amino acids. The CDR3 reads CASSPRGGTGYSNQPQHF. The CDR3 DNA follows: TGTGCCAGCTCACCACGGGGAGGTACAGGGTATAGCAATCAGCCCCAGCATTTT.

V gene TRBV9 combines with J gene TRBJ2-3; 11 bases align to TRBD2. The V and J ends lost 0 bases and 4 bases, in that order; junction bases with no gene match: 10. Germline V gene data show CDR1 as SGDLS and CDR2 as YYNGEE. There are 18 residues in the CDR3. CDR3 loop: CASSVDWELAGVSDTQYF. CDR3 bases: TGTGCCAGCAGCGTAGACTGGGAACTAGCGGGAGTTTCAGATACGCAGTATTTT.

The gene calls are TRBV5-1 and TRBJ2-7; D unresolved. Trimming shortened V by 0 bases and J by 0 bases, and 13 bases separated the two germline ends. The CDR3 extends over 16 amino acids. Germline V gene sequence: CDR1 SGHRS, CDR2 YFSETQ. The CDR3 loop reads CASSLDGRRTSYEQYF. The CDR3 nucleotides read TGCGCCAGCAGCTTGGATGGACGGCGGACCTCCTACGAGCAGTACTTC.

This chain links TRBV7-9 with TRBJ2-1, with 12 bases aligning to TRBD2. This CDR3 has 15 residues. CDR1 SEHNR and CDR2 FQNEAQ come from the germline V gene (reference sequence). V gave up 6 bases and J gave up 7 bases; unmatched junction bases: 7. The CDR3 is CASRAGLAGSNEQFF. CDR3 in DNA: TGTGCCAGCAGAGCTGGACTAGCGGGATCGAATGAGCAGTTCTTC.

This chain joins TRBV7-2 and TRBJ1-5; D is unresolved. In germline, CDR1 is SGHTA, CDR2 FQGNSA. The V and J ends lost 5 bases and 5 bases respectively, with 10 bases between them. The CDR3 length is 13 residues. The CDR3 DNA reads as TGTGCCAGCAGCACGGGAAGCGATCAGCCCCAGCATTTT. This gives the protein CASSTGSDQPQHF.

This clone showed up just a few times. The CDR3 spells CASSVRPYGYTF. The DNA for the CDR3 is TGTGCCAGCAGTGTAAGGCCCTATGGCTACACCTTC. The chain links TRBV28 to TRBJ1-2; D is unresolved. CDR1 and CDR2 from the germline V gene are MDHEN and SYDVKM. The CDR3 spans 12 residues. V was cut by 5 bases and J by 4 bases, with 8 bases left in between.

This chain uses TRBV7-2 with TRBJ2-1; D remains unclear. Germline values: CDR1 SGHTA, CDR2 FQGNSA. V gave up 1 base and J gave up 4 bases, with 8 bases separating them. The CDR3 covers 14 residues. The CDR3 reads CASSLGSQYNEQFF. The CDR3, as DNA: TGTGCCAGCAGCTTAGGGAGCCAGTACAATGAGCAGTTCTTC.

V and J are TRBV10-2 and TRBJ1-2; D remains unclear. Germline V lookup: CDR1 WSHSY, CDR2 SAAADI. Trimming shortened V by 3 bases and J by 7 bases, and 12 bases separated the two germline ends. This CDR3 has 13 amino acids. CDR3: CASSESGFLGYTF. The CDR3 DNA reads TGCGCCAGCAGTGAATCTGGGTTTCTTGGCTACACCTTC.

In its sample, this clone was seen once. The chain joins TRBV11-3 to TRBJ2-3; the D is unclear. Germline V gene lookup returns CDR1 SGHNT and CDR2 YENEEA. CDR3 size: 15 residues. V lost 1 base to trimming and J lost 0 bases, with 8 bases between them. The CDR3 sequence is CASSLGRSSTDTQYF. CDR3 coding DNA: TGTGCCAGCAGCTTAGGCAGGAGTAGCACAGATACGCAGTATTTT.

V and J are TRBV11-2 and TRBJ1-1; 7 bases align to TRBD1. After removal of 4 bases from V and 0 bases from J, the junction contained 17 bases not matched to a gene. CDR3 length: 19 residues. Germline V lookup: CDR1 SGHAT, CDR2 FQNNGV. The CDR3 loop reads CASSSYVGGQFNMNTEAFF. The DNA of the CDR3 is TGTGCCAGCAGCTCGTATGTCGGGGGACAGTTTAACATGAACACTGAAGCTTTCTTT.

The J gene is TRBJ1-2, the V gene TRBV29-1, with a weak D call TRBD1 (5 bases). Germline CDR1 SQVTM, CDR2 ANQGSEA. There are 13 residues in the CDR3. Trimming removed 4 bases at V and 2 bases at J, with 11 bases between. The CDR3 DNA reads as TGCAGCGTTGGTCGACAGTTCAACTATGGCTACACCTTC. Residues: CSVGRQFNYGYTF.

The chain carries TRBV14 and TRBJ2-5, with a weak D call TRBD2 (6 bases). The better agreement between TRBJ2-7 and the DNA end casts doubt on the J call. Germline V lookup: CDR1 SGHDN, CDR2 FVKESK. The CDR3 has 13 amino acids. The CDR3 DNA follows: TGTGCCAGCTCCACGACGGAGGGTTCCGAGCAGTACTTC. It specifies CASSTTEGSEQYF.